This T cell receptor beta chain was profiled in a study of OX40 agonist ivuxolimab in advanced cancers. The method was immunoSEQ multiplex PCR; TCRdb's version includes in-frame clones alone and lacks a portion of them. The data contain about 81,000 clones, roughly four fifths of them singletons. Study outcomes and limitations: Relative to CD4+, CD8+ T cells held more expanded clones on average.

The CDR3 covers 13 residues. CDR1 and CDR2 from the germline V gene are LNHNV and YYDKDF (reference sequence). The ends were cut back, 5 bases at V and 7 bases at J, with 12 bases in the middle. Comment on this clone: What it binds is not known.

V gene TRBV15 combines with J gene TRBJ1-3, with D possibly matching TRBD1 (6 bases). This TCR was recovered from an adult with an advanced solid tumor such as melanoma, head and neck, liver or kidney cancer. The material was CD4+ or CD8+ T cells sorted from blood, obtained in a trial of the OX40 agonist ivuxolimab. The CDR3 nucleotides are TGTGCCACCAGCCGTACGGGGGCGAACACCATATATTTT. Its translation is CATSRTGANTIYF.